Below, 7 T cell receptor beta chains from the same sample are listed, as sequenced in a study of EBV T-cell therapy then PD-1 blockade in nasopharyngeal carcinoma. No antigens are known for them. The treatment here: AdE1-LMPpoly-expanded autologous EBV-specific T-cell therapy followed by anti-PD-1 nivolumab. TCRdb keeps only in-frame clones here, not all; method: immunoSEQ multiplex PCR. The sample contains approximately 21,000 clones, approximately 87% of which appear only once. The sample in question was CD8+ T cells from blood, obtained at roughly day 67 from a patient whose treatment included autologous EBV-specific T cells and nivolumab. Receptors originate from a middle-aged man with nasopharyngeal carcinoma.

The chain joins TRBV21-1 to TRBJ2-7; the table's D call TRBD1 went unverified against the DNA. TRBV21-1 corresponds to a pseudogene. CDR3 size: 15 residues. The CDR3 reads CASSVDMADSYEQYF. The CDR3 bases are TGTGCCAGCAGCGTGGACATGGCAGATTCCTACGAGCAGTACTTC.

The chain joins TRBV20-1 to TRBJ1-2; D not certain. The CDR3 length is 12 residues. Trimming stripped 3 bases from V and 2 bases from J, with 7 bases between. In germline, CDR1 is DFQATT, CDR2 SNEGSKA (reference sequence). CDR3 bases: TGCAGTGCTAGTACCGGGAACTATGGCTACACCTTC. It specifies CSASTGNYGYTF.

The DNA of the CDR3 is TGCGCCAGCAGCCAAGAGCCGGTTCTAGGCTATGGCTACACCTTC. The encoded protein is CASSQEPVLGYGYTF. The rearrangement uses TRBV4-1 and TRBJ1-2; D not certain. Trimming left V 0 bases short and J 4 bases short, with 12 bases between. Germline CDR1 and CDR2: MGHRA and YSYEKL. There are 15 residues in the CDR3.

This clone came up once. The J gene is TRBJ1-1, the V gene TRBV6-5, with a possible D match to TRBD1 (5 bases). The CDR3 length is 15 residues. Germline CDR1 and CDR2: MNHEY and SVGAGI. Trimming removed 0 bases at V and 4 bases at J, with 12 bases between. The CDR3 protein is CASSYSRGAGTEAFF. As DNA, the CDR3 is TGTGCCAGCAGTTACTCTAGGGGCGCGGGCACTGAAGCTTTCTTT.

V usage is TRBV15 and J usage is TRBJ1-6; D uncertain. Germline loops: CDR1 LNHNV, CDR2 YYDKDF (reference sequence). V was cut by 0 bases and J by 7 bases, with 7 bases left in between. This CDR3 spans 14 amino acids. Written as DNA, the CDR3 is TGTGCCACCAGCAGAGAAGGTCAAAATTCACCCCTCCACTTT. Translation gives CATSREGQNSPLHF.

The rearrangement links TRBV6-5 to TRBJ2-7; no firm D call. Germline CDR1 is MNHEY and CDR2 is SVGAGI. This CDR3 is built from 15 residues. Trimming stripped 7 bases from V and 3 bases from J, with 19 bases between. The chain's CDR3 is CASIPEPYGDYEQYF. The CDR3, as DNA: TGTGCCAGCATCCCCGAACCGTACGGAGACTACGAGCAGTACTTC.

This chain joins TRBV7-8 and TRBJ2-1; D is unclear. Germline V gene data show CDR1 as SGHVS and CDR2 as FQNEAQ. The CDR3 sequence is 11 residues long. Trimming cost V 4 bases and J 12 bases, with 10 bases left between them. CDR3 region: CASSYSVVQFF. The CDR3 DNA sequence: TGTGCCAGCAGCTACTCCGTGGTGCAGTTCTTC.